The present T cell receptor beta chain was sequenced within a study of esophageal squamous cell carcinoma under preoperative chemotherapy. Findings and caveats of the study: Clonal contraction, more than amplification, hit abundant clones after paclitaxel-nedaplatin. Post-treatment tumor-infiltrating lymphocytes appeared partly derived from peripheral T cells migrating into the tumor.

This CDR3 comprises 12 residues. Germline CDR1 and CDR2: LNHNV and YYDKDF (reference sequence). The V and J ends lost 1 base and 10 bases respectively, with 8 bases between them. The time point is: before preoperative PTX-NDP chemotherapy. Paclitaxel-nedaplatin chemotherapy was given to patients ahead of their surgery. TCRdb called the PCR reads again in MiXCR, with one record for every CDR3 protein. This repertoire shows tens of thousands of distinct CDR3 sequences, roughly 52% found once; its top ten account for 12%. About this clonotype: Its cognate antigen is unknown.

This clonotype originated in a human donor with esophageal squamous cell carcinoma. The donor label of this sample is uncertain. The rearrangement links TRBV15 to TRBJ2-1, with D possibly TRBD2 on 6 matching bases. This specimen was collected from a patient given preoperative chemotherapy. CDR3 amino acids: CATSRVGGEQFF. The CDR3 coding sequence is TGTGCCACCAGCAGAGTTGGGGGGGAGCAGTTCTTC.